The sequence of this TCR beta chain was determined in a study of blood T cell repertoires in COVID-19. Assay: immunoSEQ multiplex PCR; the TCRdb copy retains only in-frame clones and omits some. Found here are just over 95,000 clones, 82% of them singletons; the top ten hold 15% to 20%. This sequence originates from a man aged 80 or over with acute or convalescent COVID-19. Sequences were obtained from peripheral blood.

CDR3 sequence: CASSLPSEKLFF. The CDR3 DNA reads TGTGCCAGCAGTTTGCCCAGTGAAAAACTGTTTTTT. This chain joins TRBV12-3 or TRBV12-4 and TRBJ1-4; no reliable D call. The V and J ends lost 3 bases and 7 bases respectively, with 6 bases between them. CDR3 length: 12 amino acids.